What follows is one T cell receptor beta chain and its context. Its cognate antigen has yet to be identified. A much larger clone differs by one base, so this may be a read error. The TCR beta CDR3 regions were amplified from the RNA transcripts. For the first round of RT-PCR on the TCR CDR3, the HTBI primer set was used together with the Qiagen OneStep RT-PCR kit. Libraries were constructed in a second round of multiplex PCR, after which size selection and purification were carried out. Sequencing of the libraries was done on an Illumina HiSeq2000 using paired-end 100 bp reads. Regarding the original processing steps: Raw data were processed with SOAPnuke, discarding reads with adapters, uncalled bases, mean Phred below 15, or no exact constant-primer or identifier match. COPE v1.2.5 was used to merge the high-quality paired reads, and each unique nucleotide sequence was defined as a clonotype. Clonotypes were aligned to IMGT TRBV, TRBD and TRBJ reference segments using MiTCR v1.1. The analysis was restricted to V-J combinations with a frequency above 0.0001, which together covered 99% to 99.2% of the repertoires. A TCS score was defined as the ratio of F50 (clonal expansion) to E x V (chaos), with BLOSUM62-based TCRdist applied between CDR3 peptides within each V-J. Welch's t-statistics and random forest reduced approximately 520 V-J features to roughly 13, which were used in a naive Bayes classifier (R e1071). TCRdb reran the public reads through fastp at Q25 and MiXCR, keeping productive beta chains. Under each unique CDR3 protein, matching rows form one entry showing the most common genes and DNA. The V and J calls, along with clone size, are taken from TCRdb and not from the paper's own processing. The sample yields about 210,000 distinct CDR3 sequences; about a sixth were counted once. The ten largest account for about two fifths of the sample.

The data are from a study of T cells in Graves' hyperthyroidism and ophthalmopathy (dated by TCRdb to about 2019). Broadly, across the study: Peripheral blood samples were taken at the time of initial diagnosis, prior to any treatment. For training and testing, the 80 to 100 patients in the discovery cohort were randomly divided in a 7:3 ratio. According to the paper, TCR Vbeta CDR3 sequencing was carried out on some 130 peripheral blood samples, which came from 40 to 45 ophthalmopathy, approximately 72 hyperthyroidism and some 17 progressor patients. Prospective prediction of ophthalmopathy was tested in an independent validation cohort of about 19 hyperthyroidism patients and 17 patients who later progressed to ophthalmopathy. In several Graves' hyperthyroidism patients, the study also compared T-cell repertoires from thyroid tissue with T-cell repertoires from blood. After sampling, hyperthyroidism patients received methimazole starting at 30 mg daily, and ophthalmopathy patients received high-dose intravenous methylprednisolone. TCR V-J signatures able to tell the groups apart were searched for in a discovery cohort of some 97 patients, of whom more than 40 had Graves' ophthalmopathy and around 57 had stable Graves' hyperthyroidism.

Stable Graves' hyperthyroidism was defined as no progression to ophthalmopathy during 18 months of follow-up. Hyperthyroidism patients were newly diagnosed, with disease duration under 2 months, and aged 18 to 65 years. Exclusion was applied to patients with uncontrolled infections, other autoimmune diseases, pregnancy or lactation. Diagnoses were based on clinical symptoms, serum thyroxine and TRAb, thyroid ultrasound and orbital computed tomography. Ficoll-Paque density gradient centrifugation was used to isolate PBMCs from around 10 ml of fresh peripheral blood. Trizol reagent was used to extract total RNA, and RNA quality was then checked on an Agilent 2100 Bioanalyzer. V loses 5 bases of germline sequence and J loses 6 bases, and the interval between the two ends is 26 bases. From its cysteine to its phenylalanine, the CDR3 spans 16 amino acids. This entry keeps only the CDR3 DNA: 48 bases, framed from base 1. Via the germline V gene (reference sequence), CDR1 is DFQATT and CDR2 SNEGSKA.

Broad study findings and their caveats: Most expanded thyroid clonotypes (frequency above 0.001) were also detected in blood, suggesting blood repertoires may reflect thyroid immune responses. In cross-validation, a model built on a 13 V-J signature told ophthalmopathy apart from stable hyperthyroidism with 87.88% sensitivity and around 84% specificity, and in testing the same model reached 80%/75%. Sample size was not statistically predetermined, and investigators were not blinded to group allocation. In validation, progression to ophthalmopathy was predicted by the model with 70% to 71% sensitivity and around 76% specificity, a median of approximately 6.5 months before onset.

The TCR was taken from a man aged 35 to 55 with Graves' hyperthyroidism. Sequences were obtained from blood. The chain was built from TRBV20-1 and TRBJ2-7; the D gene is possibly TRBD1, with 7 bases matching. Read as DNA, the sequence is TGCAGTGCTGTCAAATCAAATTCCAGGGGGAGGTGCGAGCAGTACTTC. Its protein is CSAVKSNSRGRCEQYF.